This TCR beta chain appears in the sequencing data of a study of blood T cell repertoires in COVID-19 (TCRdb year 2020). Looking at the study overall: Samples from collaborators originated in the United States, Italy and Spain and spanned both the acute and convalescent phases of COVID-19. The prospective study material was composed of cDNA or gDNA derived from T cells, B-cell-depleted T cells, or PBMCs. Deeply sampled blood TCRbeta repertoires from subjects exposed to, actively infected with, or recovered from COVID-19 were included in the dataset. The repertoires were released in a freely available public database meant as a resource for research on the immune response to SARS-CoV-2. The samples were drawn from two sources: the first 160 participants of the ongoing ImmuneRACE study, and approximately 1,300 subjects contributed by 6 global collaborators. The sample metadata nearly always contained a de-identified subject ID, COVID-19 status, age in years and sex. Where available, HLA class I and class II types were obtained from metadata supplied by the sample provider rather than from assay-based typing. General conclusions and limits of the study: The quantity of clinical and demographic metadata differed by source and by participant and was supplied without curation.

TCRbeta CDR3 regions were amplified from genomic DNA by means of the immunoSEQ Assay, a bias-controlled multiplex PCR. The paper's data handling went like this. Within the assay, amplification of reference gene primers was used to estimate how many nucleated cells each sample contained. Sequence reads were collapsed and filtered to measure the absolute abundance of every unique TCRbeta CDR3 rearrangement. Productive Simpson clonality was computed per sample as the square root of Simpson's diversity index over productive rearrangements. The immuneACCESS repertoire file appears here via TCRdb, limited to in-frame rearrangements. These files lack a portion of the clones; in checked studies, under half of the deficit traces to unresolved V genes, and the cause of the others is not known. V and J calls and clone size are as listed in that table; D and trimming were resolved from the DNA. The sample table contains about 160,000 clones; only one count was recorded for around 89% of them. Of the sample, 6% to 8.5% falls within the top ten clones.

Participants in the prospective study were enrolled through a virtual design, were aged roughly 18 to 90 years, and lived in roughly 24 United States geographic areas. In the prospective study, participants were assigned to cohorts based on the clinical history participants reported in a screening survey and a study questionnaire. For ImmuneRACE Cohort 3, a participant was defined as recovered based on two consecutive negative NP/OP PCR tests, clearance by a healthcare professional, or resolution of symptoms. Mobile phlebotomists in the prospective study collected whole blood, serum and a nasopharyngeal or oropharyngeal swab from every participant. Participants in the prospective study had the option to provide additional blood draws and questionnaires over a roughly 2-month period. Blood samples from the prospective study were shipped frozen or at room temperature prior to DNA extraction. As concerns this clone: The clone's antigen remains unknown. No base quality information exists; no much larger clone differs at one position.

The germline V gene specifies MNHEY as CDR1 and SVGEGT as CDR2. Measured from the cysteine to the phenylalanine, the CDR3 is 12 residues long. Just CDR3 DNA is preserved here, 36 bases in frame from base 1. The trim is 2 bases for V and 11 bases for J, with a gap of 10 bases between the germline ends. Rearrangement joined TRBV6-2 or TRBV6-3 to TRBJ2-1; too little of a D gene remains to name it. The TCR originated in a woman in her forties or fifties who had recovered from COVID-19. The specimen sequenced was PBMCs or T cells enriched from blood (not recorded which). The nucleotide sequence is given as TGTGCCAGCAGTTACCCAGAAAGTAAGCAGTTCTTC. Its amino acids are CASSYPESKQFF.